This record looks at one TCR beta chain sequence and its context. The junction departs from germline at one end; a sequencing error may be responsible. The authors ran a second PCR of about 6 to 11 cycles using a sample-barcoded 5' primer and a J-beta primer mix. TCRdb re-called the 5' RACE reads with MiXCR, one entry per CDR3 protein. The table records 900,000 to 950,000 distinct CDR3 sequences, about 29% of them present only once. This sample is drawn from a study of blood T cells in healthy people across ages. This CDR3 region has 15 residues. Germline V gives CDR1 SEHNR, CDR2 FQNEAQ (reference sequence). These data were likewise used in another study, on T cells of mothers and their children.

The sample consisted of blood. The clonotype originates from a woman between 35 and 50 years old in good health. This chain uses TRBV7-9 with TRBJ1-2, with TRBD1 identical over 7 bases. The DNA of the CDR3 is TGCGCCAGCAGCTCCGGGACAGCTCCTAACTATGGCTACACCTTC. Its translation is CASSSGTAPNYGYTF.